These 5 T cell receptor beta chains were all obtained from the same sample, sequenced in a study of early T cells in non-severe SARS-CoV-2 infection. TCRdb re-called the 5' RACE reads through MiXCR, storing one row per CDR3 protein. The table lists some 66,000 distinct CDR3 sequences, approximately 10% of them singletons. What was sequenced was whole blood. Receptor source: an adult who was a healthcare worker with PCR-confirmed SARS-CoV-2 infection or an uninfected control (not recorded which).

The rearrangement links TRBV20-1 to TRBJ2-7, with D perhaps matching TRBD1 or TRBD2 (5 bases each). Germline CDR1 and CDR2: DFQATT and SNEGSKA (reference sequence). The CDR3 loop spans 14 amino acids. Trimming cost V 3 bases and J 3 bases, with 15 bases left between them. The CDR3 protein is CSARSSWGNYEQYF. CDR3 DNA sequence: TGCAGTGCTAGGTCCAGTTGGGGGAACTACGAGCAGTACTTC.

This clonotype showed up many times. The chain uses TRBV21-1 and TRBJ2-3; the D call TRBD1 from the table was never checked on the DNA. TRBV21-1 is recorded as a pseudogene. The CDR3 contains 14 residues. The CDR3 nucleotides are TGTGCCAGCAGCAACCGGGACCGCACAGATACGCAGTATTTT. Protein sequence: CASSNRDRTDTQYF.

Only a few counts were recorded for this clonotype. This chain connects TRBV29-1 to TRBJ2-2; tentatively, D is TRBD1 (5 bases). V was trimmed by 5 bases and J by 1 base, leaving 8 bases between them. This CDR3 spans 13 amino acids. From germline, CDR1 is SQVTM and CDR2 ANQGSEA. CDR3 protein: CSVTTGNTGELFF. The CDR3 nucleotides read TGCAGCGTTACCACAGGGAACACCGGGGAGCTGTTTTTT.

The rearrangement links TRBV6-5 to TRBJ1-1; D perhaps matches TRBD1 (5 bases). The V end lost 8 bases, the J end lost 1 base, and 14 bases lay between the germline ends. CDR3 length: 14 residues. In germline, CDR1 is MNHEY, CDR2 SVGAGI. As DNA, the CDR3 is TGTGCCAGCCAGGAGGGGAGGCGGAACACTGAAGCTTTCTTT. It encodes CASQEGRRNTEAFF.

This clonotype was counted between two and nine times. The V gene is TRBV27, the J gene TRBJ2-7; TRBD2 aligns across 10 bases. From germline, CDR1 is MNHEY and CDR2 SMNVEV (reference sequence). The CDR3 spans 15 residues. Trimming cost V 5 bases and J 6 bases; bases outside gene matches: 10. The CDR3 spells CASSPASGRALEQYF. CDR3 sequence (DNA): TGTGCCAGCAGTCCCGCCAGCGGGAGGGCCCTCGAGCAGTACTTC.